A selection of T cell receptor beta chains follows, all from one sample in a study of shared clonotypes between healthy human individuals. The protocol was immunoSEQ multiplex PCR, while the TCRdb copy is restricted to in-frame clones and leaves out a portion. The sample lists over 2 million clones, 90% to 95% occurring once. The sequencing sample was made of naive CD4+ T cells sorted from blood. The receptors originated from a man between 18 and 29 years old in good health. Both conserved end residues are trimmed from each CDR3. A D gene is named only where the DNA matches it firmly.

J: TRBJ1-1
D: NA
V: TRBV30
CDR3: AGSERGTEAF

J: TRBJ1-4
D: NA
V: TRBV30
CDR3: AGLAIGGRSEKLF

J: TRBJ1-5
D: NA
V: TRBV6-1
CDR3: ATRSKTSPNQPQH

J: TRBJ2-7
D: NA
V: TRBV2
CDR3: ASSELSFTYEQY

J: TRBJ2-7
D: NA
V: TRBV30
CDR3: AWSVEGGEQY

J: TRBJ2-5
D: NA
V: TRBV2
CDR3: ASSEGTIQGY

J: TRBJ2-3
D: NA
V: TRBV11-2
CDR3: ASTPHRTYTDTQY

J: TRBJ1-2
D: NA
V: TRBV6-6
CDR3: ASSYSGGNYGYT

J: TRBJ1-4
D: NA
V: TRBV7-9
CDR3: ASSTAYNEKLF

J: TRBJ1-6
D: NA
V: TRBV18
CDR3: ASSLSARDSPLH

J: TRBJ2-7
D: NA
V: TRBV7-2
CDR3: ASSLVSGFEQY

J: TRBJ2-5
D: TRBD1
V: TRBV7-8
CDR3: ASSLAQGAETQY

J: TRBJ2-2
D: NA
V: TRBV6-5
CDR3: ASSFDRFTGEPF

J: TRBJ1-4
D: TRBD1
V: TRBV19
CDR3: ASSILGGGEPNEKLF

J: TRBJ1-3
D: NA
V: TRBV19
CDR3: ASRQHSGNTIY

J: TRBJ1-6
D: NA
V: TRBV4-1
CDR3: ASSDRDPNSPLH

J: TRBJ2-7
D: TRBD1
V: TRBV30
CDR3: AWSVGYRGLY

J: TRBJ1-2
D: NA
V: TRBV28
CDR3: ASSSPDRNYGYT

J: TRBJ1-6
D: NA
V: TRBV5-4
CDR3: ASSLQGLNSPLH

J: TRBJ2-7
D: NA
V: TRBV7-2
CDR3: ASSLSRGSYEQY

J: TRBJ2-7
D: TRBD2
V: TRBV5-4
CDR3: ASSPGTSGGPYEQY

J: TRBJ2-3
D: NA
V: TRBV29-1
CDR3: SVEAGTHTDTQY

J: TRBJ1-6
D: NA
V: TRBV2
CDR3: ASSEGLNYNSPLH

J: TRBJ1-1
D: TRBD1
V: TRBV5-1
CDR3: ASSFRTGGFYTEAF

J: TRBJ1-3
D: TRBD1
V: TRBV6-7
CDR3: ASSYPPSGVGTGAENTIY

J: TRBJ2-5
D: NA
V: TRBV6-6
CDR3: ASSYSQIQETQY

J: TRBJ2-1
D: NA
V: TRBV7-2
CDR3: ASSFRDPDSYNEQF

J: TRBJ2-5
D: NA
V: TRBV5-6
CDR3: ASSSTIEGETQY

J: TRBJ1-5
D: NA
V: TRBV6-6
CDR3: ASSYSVREKQPQH

J: TRBJ1-2
D: NA
V: TRBV30
CDR3: AWRLPPPANYGYT

J: TRBJ1-3
D: NA
V: TRBV18
CDR3: ASSPRTEDSGNTIY